The 8 T cell receptor beta chains given below trace back to one sample, sequenced in a study of T cell responses to AZD1222 COVID-19 vaccine. Generated by immunoSEQ multiplex PCR, the TCRdb table keeps only in-frame clones and is missing some. In the table there are 120,000 or so clones, approximately 82% of which are singletons. Sequenced material: peripheral blood, taken 28 days after the second AZD1222 dose. Receptors were obtained from an adult who received the AZD1222 COVID-19 vaccine.

The V call is TRBV2, the J call TRBJ2-3; TRBD2 matches 7 bases. Germline V gene sequence: CDR1 SNHLY, CDR2 FYNNEI. Trimming took 7 bases from V and 7 from J; bases not matched to a gene: 5. This CDR3 is built from 12 residues. CDR3 amino acids: CASTWRGNTQYF. The DNA for the CDR3 is TGTGCCAGCACTTGGCGGGGGAATACGCAGTATTTT.

J is TRBJ1-5 and V is TRBV4-3; D remains ambiguous. There are 14 residues in the CDR3. Trimming removed 0 bases at V and 7 bases at J, with 10 bases between. Germline lookup yields CDR1 LGHNA and CDR2 YSLEER. CDR3 protein: CASSQDPRKQPQHF. The CDR3 bases are TGCGCCAGCAGCCAAGACCCGAGGAAGCAGCCCCAGCATTTT.

The chain couples TRBV7-3 to TRBJ2-2; 9 bases map to TRBD1. Per the germline V gene, CDR1 is SGHTA and CDR2 is FQGTGA. The CDR3 length is 14 residues. V trimming: 6 bases; J trimming: 6 bases; junction bases outside the gene matches: 5. CDR3 amino acids: CASRQGAGPGELFF. The CDR3, as DNA: TGTGCCAGCAGACAGGGGGCTGGCCCCGGGGAGCTGTTTTTT.

This clone has a single count. This rearrangement joins TRBV6-1 to TRBJ1-2; D may be TRBD1 (5 bases). Germline V lookup: CDR1 MNHNS, CDR2 SASEGT. This CDR3 contains 16 residues. Trimming took off 1 base at V and 4 bases at J, with 16 bases between the two ends. The CDR3 here is CASSEVSWGTSYGYTF. The CDR3 nucleotides are TGTGCCAGCAGTGAAGTCTCCTGGGGGACGAGCTATGGCTACACCTTC.

This chain connects TRBV9 to TRBJ2-1; TRBD1 might be the D (6 bases). The CDR3 runs to 15 residues. In germline, CDR1 is SGDLS, CDR2 YYNGEE. Trimming cost V 0 bases and J 7 bases, with 14 bases left between them. The CDR3 loop reads CASSVEAGDWNEQFF. The CDR3, as DNA: TGTGCCAGCAGCGTAGAAGCAGGGGATTGGAATGAGCAGTTCTTC.

This sequence joins TRBV6-2 or TRBV6-3 and TRBJ2-1, with 8 nucleotides matching TRBD1. This CDR3 has 13 residues. V shed 5 bases, J shed 9 bases, and the junction held 6 bases outside the gene matches. Germline V gene lookup returns CDR1 MNHEY and CDR2 SVGEGT. The CDR3 bases are TGTGCCAGCAGTCCCCAGGGGGCTGGTGAGCAGTTCTTC. It yields the protein CASSPQGAGEQFF.

This clone was found once. The chain couples TRBV18 to TRBJ1-2, with no clear D. From germline, CDR1 is KGHSH and CDR2 LQKENI. CDR3 length: 14 amino acids. V dropped 3 bases and J dropped 6 bases, with 14 bases sitting between them. The CDR3 reads CASSPAVGPDGYTF. The CDR3 bases are TGTGCCAGCTCACCGGCCGTCGGGCCGGATGGCTACACCTTC.

The genes are TRBV6-5 and TRBJ1-3, with D perhaps matching TRBD1 (5 bases). From germline, CDR1 is MNHEY and CDR2 SVGAGI. The CDR3 is 14 amino acids. Trimming cost V 4 bases and J 0 bases, with 7 bases left between them. In nucleotides, the CDR3 is TGTGCCAGCAGTTTACAGGTCTCTGGAAACACCATATATTTT. Encoded protein: CASSLQVSGNTIYF.